Each of the 31 T cell receptor beta chains below was sequenced from the same sample in a study of Graves' ophthalmopathy and Graves' hyperthyroidism. Transcripts of RNA were the source for amplifying TCR beta CDR3 regions. Second-round multiplex PCR followed a first-round RT-PCR using HTBI primers. TCRdb redid the calling of the multiplex PCR reads with MiXCR, one entry per CDR3 protein. The top ten hold around 10% of the sample, which has around 1.1 million distinct CDR3 sequences, 36% seen once. Sequences were obtained from peripheral blood or thyroid tissue (not recorded which). The receptors here all came from an adult man with Graves' hyperthyroidism.

This clonotype has a count of ten or more. This rearrangement joins TRBV19 to TRBJ2-5, with 8 bases matching TRBD2. The CDR3 length is 14 residues. The junction had 6 bases not matched to a gene; V was cut back by 5 bases and J by 4 bases. Germline-derived CDR1 and CDR2 are LNHDA and SQIVND (reference sequence). CDR3 bases: TGTGCCAGTAGTGGACTAGCTTCTCCAGAGACCCAGTACTTC. Translating gives CASSGLASPETQYF.

As for this clonotype: Compared with germline, one end of the junction differs, possibly owing to a read error. This chain joins TRBV7-8 and TRBJ2-7; D may be TRBD1 (7 bases). Germline loops: CDR1 SGHVS, CDR2 FQNEAQ. The CDR3 loop spans 13 amino acids. The CDR3 region has the DNA TGCGCCAGCAGCCGAGAGGAGGGGGCTGGGCAGTACTTC. This codes for CASSREEGAGQYF.

The sample holds many counts of this clonotype. This chain connects TRBV5-1 to TRBJ2-7; D remains unclear. Trimming cost V 4 bases and J 6 bases, with 14 bases left between them. Per the germline V gene, CDR1 is SGHRS and CDR2 is YFSETQ. This CDR3 comprises 13 residues. For the CDR3, the DNA is TGCGCCAGCAGCCTGCTCAGACAAGGCGAGCAGTACTTC. Amino acid sequence: CASSLLRQGEQYF.

Concerning this clonotype: The junction departs from the called germline gene at one end, perhaps through a read error. The chain carries TRBV7-3 and TRBJ2-3; TRBD2 matches at 9 bases. From germline, CDR1 is SGHTA and CDR2 FQGTGA. The CDR3 sequence is 15 residues long. The CDR3 region has the DNA TGTGCCAGCAGCTTAACCGGGACTAGCAAAGATACGCAGTATTTT. Protein product: CASSLTGTSKDTQYF.

This clonotype was counted a few times. This rearrangement joins TRBV6-2 or TRBV6-3 to TRBJ1-5, with D unclear. The germline gives CDR1 MNHEY, CDR2 SVGEGT. CDR3 length: 13 amino acids. V lost 2 bases to trimming and J lost 6 bases, with 8 bases between them. CDR3 DNA: TGTGCCAGCAGTTACGGTCTAGGTCAGCCCCAGCATTTT. The encoded protein is CASSYGLGQPQHF.

As concerns this clonotype: With a much larger clone just one base away, this may be a read error. The chain joins TRBV10-1 to TRBJ2-7, with 10 bases that match TRBD1. V shed 5 bases, J shed 2 bases, and the junction held 9 bases outside the gene matches. CDR3 length: 16 residues. Germline values: CDR1 WNHNN, CDR2 SYGVQD (reference sequence). This CDR3 is CASSPYPGQGPYEQYF. The DNA for the CDR3 is TGCGCCAGCAGTCCTTACCCGGGACAGGGGCCCTACGAGCAGTACTTC.

This clonotype appeared many times. The chain couples TRBV10-3 to TRBJ1-3; unclear D gene. The CDR3 has 14 amino acids. The V end was cut by 8 bases, the J end by 0 bases, with 11 bases between. Germline lookup yields CDR1 ENHRY and CDR2 SYGVKD. The CDR3 sequence is CAIGVRSSGNTIYF. The CDR3 bases are TGTGCCATCGGAGTCCGGAGCTCTGGAAACACCATATATTTT.

This clonotype was observed many times. The chain links TRBV19 to TRBJ1-5; 7 bases match TRBD1. V gave up 5 bases and J gave up 9 bases; unmatched junction bases: 16. In germline, CDR1 is LNHDA, CDR2 SQIVND (reference sequence). The CDR3 spans 16 residues. The CDR3 loop reads CASSPSRGQLIRPQHF. CDR3 nucleotide sequence: TGTGCCAGTAGTCCCTCAAGGGGACAGCTTATCCGGCCCCAGCATTTT.

For this clonotype: One end of the junction does not line up with germline, which may come from a read error. The chain carries TRBV7-4 and TRBJ1-6; D might be TRBD1 (5 bases). The CDR3 has 14 amino acids. CDR1 is SGHVT and CDR2 is SQSDAQ in the germline V gene. CDR3 sequence: CASSQVGVGSPLHF. The CDR3 region has the DNA TGCGCCAGCAGCCAAGTGGGGGTAGGGTCACCCCTCCACTTT.

The table lists this clonotype with a few counts. The V gene is TRBV5-1, the J gene TRBJ2-5; a possible D gene is TRBD2 (5 bases). The CDR3 length is 14 residues. V shed 0 bases and J shed 5 bases, with 11 bases lying between them. Germline CDR1 SGHRS, CDR2 YFSETQ. The CDR3: CASSLEVTGETQYF. The CDR3 nucleotides are TGCGCCAGCAGCTTGGAGGTCACGGGGGAGACCCAGTACTTC.

V is TRBV10-3 and J is TRBJ1-2; D possibly corresponds to TRBD1 (5 bases). Trimming removed 4 bases from V and 12 bases from J, with 12 bases in between. This CDR3 is built from 11 residues. Germline V CDR1 and CDR2: ENHRY, SYGVKD. In DNA form, the CDR3 reads TGTGCCATCAGTGCGGACATTGGGAACACCTTC. The encoded protein is CAISADIGNTF.

This clonotype was counted ten times or more. The chain employs TRBV4-1 and TRBJ1-5; weak D call: TRBD1 (5 bases). The V end was cut by 0 bases, the J end by 6 bases, with 12 bases between. This CDR3 contains 15 residues. CDR1 and CDR2 (germline): MGHRA, YSYEKL. The CDR3, as DNA: TGCGCCAGCAGCCAAGAAACAAGGGGCTTTCAGCCCCAGCATTTT. This translates into CASSQETRGFQPQHF.

This rearrangement joins TRBV7-2 to TRBJ1-5, with 9 bases aligning to TRBD1. V shed 10 bases and J 4 bases; nucleotides not matched to a gene: 5. The germline V gene encodes CDR1 SGHTA and CDR2 FQGNSA. This CDR3 has 13 amino acids. The CDR3 region is CATQGQGNQPQHF. The DNA for the CDR3 is TGTGCCACCCAGGGACAGGGAAATCAGCCCCAGCATTTT.

V gene TRBV29-1 combines with J gene TRBJ2-5; D may be TRBD1 or TRBD2 (5 bases each). Trimming took 3 bases from V and 4 from J, leaving 9 bases between them. Germline CDR1 SQVTM, CDR2 ANQGSEA. The CDR3 contains 12 residues. The CDR3 loop reads CSVDPRGETQYF. DNA of the CDR3: TGCAGCGTTGACCCGAGGGGAGAGACCCAGTACTTC.

This clonotype showed up just a few times. The V and J genes are TRBV9 and TRBJ2-2, with 8 nucleotides matching TRBD2. Unmatched junction bases numbered 6, after V lost 0 bases and J lost 2 bases. Germline-derived CDR1 and CDR2 are SGDLS and YYNGEE. CDR3 length: 17 amino acids. CDR3 DNA: TGTGCCAGCAGCGTAGACTCTAGCGGGTCAAACACCGGGGAGCTGTTTTTT. Encoded protein: CASSVDSSGSNTGELFF. Supplemented by reference TRBV9 and TRBJ2-2, the full variable domain reads DSGVTQTPKHLITATGQRVTLRCSPRSGDLSVYWYQQSLDQGLQFLIQYYNGEERAKGNILERFSAQQFPDLHSELNLSSLELGDSALYFCASSVDSSGSNTGELFFGEGSRLTVL.

This clonotype was recorded a few times. V and J are TRBV7-9 and TRBJ1-2; 9 positions match TRBD1. Per the germline V gene, CDR1 is SEHNR and CDR2 is FQNEAQ (reference sequence). CDR3 size: 14 residues. The V segment lost 8 bases and the J segment 6 bases; nucleotides outside the gene matches: 10. The CDR3 region is CASQGLWDRDGYTF. In DNA, the CDR3 is TGTGCCAGCCAAGGTCTTTGGGACAGGGATGGCTACACCTTC.

There are many counts of this clonotype. The chain uses TRBV2 and TRBJ1-2; no clear D gene. CDR1 and CDR2 from the germline V gene are SNHLY and FYNNEI. Trimming removed 4 bases at V and 8 bases at J, with 14 bases between. The length of the CDR3 is 13 residues. The DNA for the CDR3 is TGTGCCAGCAGTGTACAGATTGGTGTAGGCTACACCTTC. As protein: CASSVQIGVGYTF.

V and J are TRBV10-3 and TRBJ2-7, with D perhaps given as TRBD1 or TRBD2 (5 bases each). Germline V gene data show CDR1 as ENHRY and CDR2 as SYGVKD. This CDR3 is built from 13 residues. V lost 4 bases to trimming and J lost 4 bases, with 11 bases between them. The CDR3 is CAISVGPSYEQYF. DNA of the CDR3: TGTGCCATCAGTGTGGGACCGTCTTACGAGCAGTACTTC.

There are a few counts of this clonotype. This chain joins TRBV10-1 and TRBJ2-2; 9 nucleotides align to TRBD2. Losses at the gene ends were 8 bases for V and 3 bases for J; bases not matched to a gene: 7. From germline, CDR1 is WNHNN and CDR2 SYGVQD (reference sequence). The CDR3 has 15 amino acids. The CDR3 spells CASGSGGPDTGELFF. Here the CDR3 DNA reads TGCGCCAGCGGGAGCGGGGGGCCCGACACCGGGGAGCTGTTTTTT.

This clonotype was observed a few times. V gene TRBV10-3 combines with J gene TRBJ2-7; unclear D gene. Trimming took 10 bases from V and 0 from J, leaving 16 bases between them. Germline V CDR1 and CDR2: ENHRY, SYGVKD. The CDR3 sequence is 14 residues long. The CDR3 sequence is CASIGRKSSYEQYF. The CDR3 coding sequence is TGTGCCAGCATAGGCCGTAAAAGCTCCTACGAGCAGTACTTC.

This rearrangement joins TRBV10-3 to TRBJ1-1; the match to TRBD1 covers 9 bases. V lost 10 bases and J lost 1; bases outside the gene matches: 7. Germline CDR1 ENHRY, CDR2 SYGVKD. The CDR3 runs 14 residues. In DNA form, the CDR3 reads TGTGCCACCCGGACAGGGGACCAGAACACTGAAGCTTTCTTT. Protein: CATRTGDQNTEAFF.

This clonotype has at least ten counts. The genes are TRBV2 and TRBJ1-1; a weak D match, TRBD1 (6 bases). Between the trimmed V and J ends, which lost 7 bases and 5 bases, there was a span of 17 bases. Per germline, CDR1 SNHLY and CDR2 FYNNEI. The CDR3 runs to 14 residues. The CDR3 bases are TGTGCCAGCACGAAGGACAGATCTTATACTGAAGCTTTCTTT. Translated, it gives CASTKDRSYTEAFF.

This clonotype was counted a few times. The chain has TRBV24-1 and TRBJ1-6; D might be TRBD1 (6 bases). V lost 12 bases and J lost 1, with 21 bases in between. CDR1 is KGHDR, CDR2 SFDVKD, per germline. CDR3 length equals 17 residues. The CDR3 bases are TGTGCCTGCCCCGGGACAATAGGTCCGTCCTATAATTCACCCCTCCACTTT. Translated: CACPGTIGPSYNSPLHF.

Worth noting for this clonotype: The junction departs from germline at one end; a sequencing error may be responsible. The chain uses TRBV5-1 and TRBJ2-2, with D possibly being TRBD2 (5 bases). In germline, CDR1 is SGHRS, CDR2 YFSETQ. The CDR3 extends over 15 amino acids. CDR3: CTSSLGAANTGELFF. The CDR3 DNA reads TGCACCAGCAGCCTGGGAGCGGCGAACACCGGGGAGCTGTTTTTT. Using reference TRBV5-1 and TRBJ2-2 for the parts outside the CDR3, the full variable domain is KAGVTQTPRYLIKTRGQQVTLSCSPISGHRSVSWYQQTPGQGLQFLFEYFSETQRNKGNFPGRFSGRQFSNSRSEMNVSTLELGDSALYLCTSSLGAANTGELFFGEGSRLTVL.

This clonotype came up many times. This rearrangement joins TRBV13 to TRBJ2-7; the D gene is possibly TRBD2 (6 bases). Per germline, CDR1 PRHDT and CDR2 FYEKMQ (reference sequence). The length of the CDR3 is 14 residues. Deletions cut 5 bases from V and 5 bases from J, with 16 bases between. The CDR3 reads CASSPFGGGHEQYF. The CDR3 bases are TGTGCCAGCAGCCCCTTCGGGGGTGGCCACGAGCAGTACTTC.

This clonotype was seen many times. The chain couples TRBV29-1 to TRBJ1-4, with D uncertain. The CDR3 spans 14 residues. Germline V gene sequence: CDR1 SQVTM, CDR2 ANQGSEA. V lost 6 bases, J lost 8 bases, and 19 bases lay in between. In DNA, the CDR3 is TGCAGCGTCCCGTCGGGTTCGGGGAGAGAAAAACTGTTTTTT. Its protein is CSVPSGSGREKLFF. The full variable domain, completed using reference TRBV29-1 and TRBJ1-4, is SAVISQKPSRDICQRGTSLTIQCQVDSQVTMMFWYRQQPGQSLTLIATANQGSEATYESGFVIDKFPISRPNLTFSTLTVSNMSPEDSSIYLCSVPSGSGREKLFFGSGTQLSVL.

This clonotype showed up just a few times. V gene TRBV12-3 or TRBV12-4 combines with J gene TRBJ2-7; D may be TRBD1 (6 bases). Trimming pared 7 bases from V and 5 bases from J, leaving 18 bases between. The CDR3 covers 14 residues. The CDR3: CASNEQGVADEQYF. The CDR3 region has the DNA TGTGCCAGCAATGAACAGGGTGTAGCAGACGAGCAGTACTTC.

This chain joins TRBV19 and TRBJ1-5, with D maybe TRBD1 (5 bases). CDR3 length: 14 residues. The germline V and J ends were trimmed by 3 bases and 8 bases, with 14 bases remaining between them. From germline, CDR1 is LNHDA and CDR2 SQIVND (reference sequence). As DNA, the CDR3 is TGTGCCAGTAGTATTTCGGCAGGGCTGGAGCCCCAGCATTTT. Encoded protein: CASSISAGLEPQHF.

V gene TRBV15 combines with J gene TRBJ1-2, with 9 bases aligning to TRBD1. Per the germline V gene, CDR1 is LNHNV and CDR2 is YYDKDF (reference sequence). V gave up 3 bases and J gave up 4 bases; unmatched junction bases: 12. The CDR3 has 17 residues. The CDR3 region has the DNA TGTGCCACCAGCAGTAGGGACAGGGAGATGGCGAGCTATGGCTACACCTTC. Protein sequence: CATSSRDREMASYGYTF.

This clonotype was detected many times. CDR3 sequence: CASSLAFGLYQPQHF. As DNA, the CDR3 is TGTGCCAGTAGCCTTGCCTTTGGACTCTATCAGCCCCAGCATTTT. The V call is TRBV19, the J call TRBJ1-5; D is uncertain. CDR1 LNHDA and CDR2 SQIVND come from the germline V gene (reference sequence). The CDR3 consists of 15 residues. Trimming removed 6 bases from V and 5 bases from J, with 17 bases in between.

The J gene is TRBJ2-6, the V gene TRBV10-3; TRBD1 matches 10 bases. The CDR3 contains 16 residues. Germline V gives CDR1 ENHRY, CDR2 SYGVKD. V trimming: 8 bases; J trimming: 1 base; junction bases outside the gene matches: 5. In DNA, the CDR3 is TGTGCCATCCAGAGACAGGGGGCGTCTGGGGCCAACGTCCTGACTTTC. Its protein product is CAIQRQGASGANVLTF.